This is a list of T cell receptor beta chains from one sample in a study of T cells in localized non-small cell lung cancer. The table came from immunoSEQ multiplex PCR; TCRdb's copy has only in-frame clones and leaves some out. The sample gives tens of thousands of clones, about nine tenths of which show up once; less than 5.5% is in the top ten. Source: peripheral blood, taken before any cancer treatment. These receptors were collected from a male donor older than 55 with stage III lung adenocarcinoma. Each CDR3 is given with its conserved first and last residue. A D gene is named only where the DNA matches it firmly. Some rows have no size entry. The others give once, few or many, or a class for an expanded clone.

TRBD1,TRBJ2-4,NA,TRBV19,TGTGCCAGTAGTATTGGACAGGGGGGTAACATTCAGTACTTC,CASSIGQGGNIQYF
NA,TRBJ2-7,NA,TRBV6-5,TGTGCCAGCATCGGCCCCGTTGGGGGCTACGAGCAGTACTTC,CASIGPVGGYEQYF
NA,TRBJ1-5,NA,TRBV21-1,TGTGCCAGCAGCCCCCGACAGGGAATAGGGCAGCCCCAGCATTTT,CASSPRQGIGQPQHF
NA,TRBJ1-1,NA,TRBV5-6,TGTGCCAGCAGCTTGGTGAGGGGGGTGACTGAAGCTTTCTTT,CASSLVRGVTEAFF
NA,TRBJ2-5,NA,TRBV9,TGTGCCAGCAGCGTAGCCCCAACCTTCCAAGAGACCCAGTACTTC,CASSVAPTFQETQYF
TRBD2,TRBJ2-5,NA,TRBV7-9,TGTGCCAGCAGCTTAGGGATAGCGGGGGACCAAGAGACCCAGTACTTC,CASSLGIAGDQETQYF
NA,TRBJ1-1,NA,TRBV7-4,TGTGCCAGCAGCCCTGGGACATTGACGAACACTGAAGCTTTCTTT,CASSPGTLTNTEAFF
NA,TRBJ1-5,NA,TRBV19,TGTGCCAGTAGCAGGGATAGCAATCAGCCCCAGCATTTT,CASSRDSNQPQHF
NA,TRBJ2-7,NA,TRBV6-1,TGTGCCAGCAGTGAAGCGGGCAGGGCCTACGAGCAGTACTTC,CASSEAGRAYEQYF
NA,TRBJ2-6,NA,TRBV28,TGTGCCAGCAGTGAACGGGGCGGTGGGTCTGGGGCCAACGTCCTGACTTTC,CASSERGGGSGANVLTF
NA,TRBJ2-2,NA,TRBV6-5,TGTGCCAGCAGTTACATTGGGGAGCTGTTTTTT,CASSYIGELFF
TRBD1,TRBJ2-5,few,TRBV28,TGTGCCAGCAGAGGGGACAGGGGTAACTTCCGGGCCCAGTACTTC,CASRGDRGNFRAQYF
TRBD2,TRBJ2-1,NA,TRBV6-4,TGTGCCAGCAGTGACCAGGGTGCGGGAGGGTCCTACAATGAGCAGTTCTTC,CASSDQGAGGSYNEQFF
NA,TRBJ1-1,NA,TRBV5-4,TGTGCCAGCAGCTTAAGGCAGCTGAACACTGAAGCTTTCTTT,CASSLRQLNTEAFF
TRBD1,TRBJ1-4,NA,TRBV5-1,TGCGCCAGCAGCGCCGGGGCCCTCACAGGGGCTAATGAAAAACTGTTTTTT,CASSAGALTGANEKLFF
TRBD1,TRBJ2-3,NA,TRBV18,TGTGCCAGCTCCTCCGACAGGGGGGGTCGAGATACGCAGTATTTT,CASSSDRGGRDTQYF
TRBD1,TRBJ1-2,NA,TRBV15,TGTGCCACCAGCAGAGACCAGGGACAGTACTATGGCTACACCTTC,CATSRDQGQYYGYTF
NA,TRBJ1-2,NA,TRBV6-5,TGTGCCAGCAGTCGAGCGACAAGGACAAACTATGGCTACACCTTC,CASSRATRTNYGYTF
NA,TRBJ1-1,NA,TRBV28,TGTGCCAGCAGTTCGGGATTTAACACTGAAGCTTTCTTT,CASSSGFNTEAFF
NA,TRBJ2-7,NA,TRBV6-1,TGTGCCAGCAGTGAGATCCGGACCTCCTACGAGCAGTACTTC,CASSEIRTSYEQYF
NA,TRBJ1-6,NA,TRBV7-2,TGTGCCAGCAGCTTCACAGGGCCATCCTATAATTCACCCCTCCACTTT,CASSFTGPSYNSPLHF
NA,TRBJ2-4,NA,TRBV11-3,TGTGCCAGCAGCCAGACCGGGACAGCCAAAAACATTCAGTACTTC,CASSQTGTAKNIQYF
NA,TRBJ1-1,NA,TRBV5-1,TGCGCCAGCAAATGGTCACACTTACCCAACACTGAAGCTTTCTTT,CASKWSHLPNTEAFF
TRBD1,TRBJ1-5,NA,TRBV5-1,TGCGCCAGCAGCACTGGGACAGGGGGCTGGCAGCCCCAGCATTTT,CASSTGTGGWQPQHF
TRBD1,TRBJ1-6,NA,TRBV9,TGTGCCAGCAGCGCCGGGACAGAGAATTCACCCCTCCACTTT,CASSAGTENSPLHF
NA,TRBJ1-1,NA,TRBV30,TGTGCCTGGACTATGACAGTTTACACTGAAGCTTTCTTT,CAWTMTVYTEAFF
TRBD1,TRBJ1-1,NA,TRBV28,TGTGCCAGCAGAACAGGGGGCGCCGTGGGTACTGAAGCTTTCTTT,CASRTGGAVGTEAFF
NA,TRBJ2-6,once,TRBV13,TGTGCCAGCAGCCCGTCAGGGTCAGGGGCCAACGTCCTGACTTTC,CASSPSGSGANVLTF
NA,TRBJ2-2,NA,TRBV19,TGTGCCACACGGAATTGGCCCGGGGAGCTGTTTTTT,CATRNWPGELFF
NA,TRBJ1-1,once,TRBV6-5,TGTGCCAGCAGTTACTACACTGAAGCTTTCTTT,CASSYYTEAFF
NA,TRBJ1-4,NA,TRBV7-9,TGTGCCAGCAGCTCTCAGGGGCGGGCTAATGAAAAACTGTTTTTT,CASSSQGRANEKLFF